Sequencing of this T cell receptor (beta chain) was carried out in a study of cytomegalovirus exposure and HLA in healthy donors. Study observations and caveats: Reported findings show TCR beta sequences accurately forecast HLA-A and HLA-B alleles in most subjects. In a later analysis, TCR beta V- and J-gene trimming was associated with a missense DCLRE1C variant. It was reportedly the case that the classifier diagnosed cytomegalovirus status with high specificity and sensitivity.

In the PCR, 60 Vbeta and 13 Jbeta primers were used. Assay used: immunoSEQ multiplex PCR; TCRdb lists only in-frame clones, some missing. The top ten hold under 8.5% of the sample, which has around 130,000 clones, 85% to 90% seen once. This clone was detected only once. Antigen specificity is unknown. V was shortened by 4 bases and J by 5 bases, with 16 bases between the two germline ends. From germline, CDR1 is SGDLS and CDR2 YYNGEE. CDR3 length equals 15 residues. The material sequenced was PBMCs. The TCR originated in a woman aged 25 to 45 in good health and CMV-seropositive. This chain joins TRBV9 and TRBJ2-1; D is perhaps TRBD1 (5 bases). In DNA form, the CDR3 reads TGTGCCAGCAGCCCACCGCAGGGTGGGCACAATGAGCAGTTCTTC. Translated: CASSPPQGGHNEQFF.